These 27 T cell receptor beta chains originate from one sample sequenced in a study of T cell responses to AZD1222 COVID-19 vaccine. Repertoires were generated with immunoSEQ multiplex PCR, while TCRdb's copy carries only in-frame clones and drops some. The profile covers approximately 110,000 clones, with around 85% appearing a single time and about 4.3% taken by the ten largest. The sequencing here drew on peripheral blood, taken 28 days after the second AZD1222 dose. The source is an adult who received the AZD1222 COVID-19 vaccine.

The V and J genes are TRBV5-1 and TRBJ2-5; 9 bases are shared with TRBD2. Germline V lookup: CDR1 SGHRS, CDR2 YFSETQ. CDR3 length: 14 amino acids. Trimming at V came to 4 bases and at J to 4 bases, leaving 5 bases not matched to a gene. The CDR3 DNA follows: TGCGCCAGCAGCGGCGGGGGGGCCGGAGAGACCCAGTACTTC. It encodes CASSGGGAGETQYF.

The sample holds one count of this clone. The V and J genes are TRBV27 and TRBJ1-2; D perhaps matches TRBD1 (6 bases). There are 14 residues in the CDR3. V gave up 5 bases and J gave up 4 bases, with 14 bases separating them. Germline CDR1 and CDR2: MNHEY and SMNVEV (reference sequence). The CDR3, as DNA: TGTGCCAGCAGTCCCCGAGGGGGGGCCTATGGCTACACCTTC. Translation: CASSPRGGAYGYTF.

J is TRBJ2-3 and V is TRBV6-4, with 8 bases lining up with TRBD2. Germline V CDR1 and CDR2: MRHNA, SNTAGT. With 3 bases clipped from V and 2 bases from J, the junction kept 4 bases outside the gene matches. The length of the CDR3 is 15 residues. The CDR3 DNA sequence: TGTGCCAGCAGTGAACGAGCGGGGGACACAGATACGCAGTATTTT. It encodes CASSERAGDTDTQYF.

The CDR3 here is CATGGLGQETQYF. The CDR3 DNA is TGTGCCACGGGGGGACTGGGCCAAGAGACCCAGTACTTC. The V and J genes are TRBV19 and TRBJ2-5; TRBD2 agrees at 7 bases. The J segment lost 1 base and the V segment lost 10 bases, leaving 6 bases of the junction unmatched. The CDR3 totals 13 residues. Per germline, CDR1 LNHDA and CDR2 SQIVND (reference sequence).

This clone is a singleton in its sample. The J gene is TRBJ2-7, the V gene TRBV19; possible D gene TRBD1, 6 bases. CDR3 length: 13 amino acids. The germline V gene encodes CDR1 LNHDA and CDR2 SQIVND (reference sequence). V was trimmed by 3 bases and J by 4 bases, leaving 10 bases between them. CDR3 amino acids: CASSMLRGYEQYF. The CDR3 DNA reads as TGTGCCAGTAGTATGCTGAGGGGGTACGAGCAGTACTTC.

The V gene is TRBV2, the J gene TRBJ1-5; no reliable D call. The CDR3 contains 14 residues. The germline V gene encodes CDR1 SNHLY and CDR2 FYNNEI. V dropped 7 bases and J dropped 0 bases, with 10 bases sitting between them. The CDR3 spells CASTGGYSNQPQHF. CDR3 coding DNA: TGTGCCAGCACCGGCGGTTATAGCAATCAGCCCCAGCATTTT.

V is TRBV30 and J is TRBJ1-2, with D tentatively TRBD1 (5 bases). This CDR3 spans 13 amino acids. Trimming pared 4 bases from V and 5 bases from J, leaving 14 bases between. In germline, CDR1 is GTSNPN, CDR2 SVGIG (reference sequence). The CDR3 nucleotides read TGTGCCTGGAATCGGCAGGGCCTGTATGGCTACACCTTC. This encodes CAWNRQGLYGYTF. Combining the CDR3 with reference TRBV30 and TRBJ1-2 gives the whole variable domain SQTIHQWPATLVQPVGSPLSLECTVEGTSNPNLYWYRQAAGRGLQLLFYSVGIGQISSEVPQNLSASRPQDRQFILSSKKLLLSDSGFYLCAWNRQGLYGYTFGSGTRLTVV.

The chain uses TRBV5-1 and TRBJ2-5, with D perhaps TRBD2 (5 bases). Germline CDR1 and CDR2: SGHRS and YFSETQ. The V and J ends lost 0 bases and 5 bases respectively, with 14 bases between them. CDR3 length: 15 amino acids. The CDR3 loop reads CASSLVLAAEETQYF. The CDR3 nucleotides read TGCGCCAGCAGCTTGGTTTTAGCAGCGGAGGAGACCCAGTACTTC.

The genes are TRBV19 and TRBJ2-2; weak D call: TRBD2 (7 bases). The germline V gene encodes CDR1 LNHDA and CDR2 SQIVND (reference sequence). The V end lost 3 bases, the J end lost 4 bases, and 12 bases lay between the germline ends. The CDR3 has 15 amino acids. CDR3 nucleotides: TGTGCCAGTAGTATGGTGGGGGGGCCCACCGGGGAGCTGTTTTTT. This codes for CASSMVGGPTGELFF.

The rearrangement links TRBV6-5 to TRBJ1-3; no definite D call. V lost 6 bases and J 4 bases, leaving 10 bases between the germline ends. The CDR3 has 13 amino acids. Germline CDR1 is MNHEY and CDR2 is SVGAGI. CDR3 nucleotide sequence: TGTGCCAGCAGCTTTGGGATGGGAAACACCATATATTTT. It encodes CASSFGMGNTIYF.

The chain has TRBV2 and TRBJ1-2; 7 positions agree with TRBD1. Germline assignment: CDR1 SNHLY and CDR2 FYNNEI. The CDR3 loop spans 15 amino acids. V shed 6 bases, J shed 0 bases, and the junction held 7 bases outside the gene matches. For the CDR3, the DNA is TGTGCCAGCAGCGACAGGGTCAGAGCTAACTATGGCTACACCTTC. Its translation: CASSDRVRANYGYTF.

The V gene is TRBV11-2, the J gene TRBJ1-2; D call uncertain. From germline, CDR1 is SGHAT and CDR2 FQNNGV. This CDR3 has 16 residues. The V gene lost 1 base and the J gene lost 8 bases, with 20 bases spanning the gap. The CDR3 DNA is TGTGCCAGCAGCTTAGCCAAAGCCGGGCCAGTTTACGGCTACACCTTC. It translates to CASSLAKAGPVYGYTF.

The V call is TRBV7-2, the J call TRBJ2-3; perhaps TRBD2 as D (5 bases). This CDR3 comprises 15 residues. The V gene's germline CDR1 is SGHTA and CDR2 FQGNSA. The V end lost 2 bases, the J end lost 0 bases, and 9 bases lay between the germline ends. The CDR3 loop is CASSLRGPSTDTQYF. CDR3 coding DNA: TGTGCCAGCAGCTTAAGAGGGCCCAGCACAGATACGCAGTATTTT.

The chain recombines TRBV12-3 or TRBV12-4 with TRBJ1-2; the D gene is possibly TRBD1 (5 bases). The germline V and J ends were trimmed by 3 bases and 8 bases, with 13 bases remaining between them. The CDR3 has 13 amino acids. CDR3 sequence: CASSFGQGGGYTF. Here the CDR3 DNA reads TGTGCCAGCAGTTTTGGTCAGGGCGGCGGCTACACCTTC.

The chain couples TRBV27 to TRBJ1-2; unclear D gene. The V end was cut by 8 bases, the J end by 4 bases, with 14 bases between. The CDR3 is 13 residues long. Germline-derived CDR1 and CDR2 are MNHEY and SMNVEV (reference sequence). This CDR3 reads CASGDGTLYGYTF. The CDR3 DNA reads as TGTGCCAGCGGAGACGGTACCCTCTATGGCTACACCTTC.

This clone has just a few counts. The V call is TRBV28, the J call TRBJ2-1; 7 nucleotides align to TRBD1. Looked up from germline, CDR1 is MDHEN and CDR2 is SYDVKM. The CDR3 length is 15 residues. V trimming: 6 bases; J trimming: 3 bases; junction bases outside the gene matches: 8. In DNA, the CDR3 is TGTGCCAGCAGACTACGACAGGGCAACTACAATGAGCAGTTCTTC. It is translated as CASRLRQGNYNEQFF. The full variable domain, in which reference TRBV28 and TRBJ2-1 provide the parts outside the CDR3, is DVKVTQSSRYLVKRTGEKVFLECVQDMDHENMFWYRQDPGLGLRLIYFSYDVKMKEKGDIPEGYSVSREKKERFSLILESASTNQTSMYLCASRLRQGNYNEQFFGPGTRLTVL.

J is TRBJ1-5 and V is TRBV5-1; a weak D match, TRBD1 (6 bases). The V gene's germline CDR1 is SGHRS and CDR2 YFSETQ. V gave up 0 bases and J gave up 4 bases, with 11 bases separating them. This CDR3 comprises 15 residues. The CDR3 DNA is TGCGCCAGCAGCTTGGGTCAGGGACAAAATCAGCCCCAGCATTTT. This codes for CASSLGQGQNQPQHF.

The V and J genes are TRBV3-1 (or the pseudogene TRBV3-2) and TRBJ2-6, with D perhaps matching TRBD1 or TRBD2 (5 bases each). Germline V CDR1 and CDR2: LGHDT, YNNKEL (reference sequence). The CDR3 spans 18 residues. V lost 5 bases and J lost 0, with 17 bases in between. CDR3 in DNA: TGTGCCAGCAGCTTACCGGGACGGGACCTCTCTGGGGCCAACGTCCTGACTTTC. It yields the protein CASSLPGRDLSGANVLTF.

The chain joins TRBV14 to TRBJ1-2, with unresolved D. Trimming took off 0 bases at V and 4 bases at J, with 6 bases between the two ends. Per germline, CDR1 SGHDN and CDR2 FVKESK. This CDR3 is built from 13 residues. CDR3 bases: TGTGCCAGCAGCCAAGATTGGCTCTATGGCTACACCTTC. Translated: CASSQDWLYGYTF.

The chain joins TRBV11-2 to TRBJ2-1; the D is unclear. The CDR3 totals 10 residues. Trimming left V 2 bases short and J 8 bases short, with 1 base between. Per the germline V gene, CDR1 is SGHAT and CDR2 is FQNNGV. The CDR3 loop reads CASSLYEQFF. Here the CDR3 DNA reads TGTGCCAGCAGCTTATATGAGCAGTTCTTC.

This clone turned up a few times. The V call is TRBV2, the J call TRBJ1-2; TRBD1 matches at 9 bases. Germline-derived CDR1 and CDR2 are SNHLY and FYNNEI. V was pared by 6 bases and J by 8 bases, with 7 bases of the junction left unmatched. The CDR3 sequence is 13 residues long. DNA for the CDR3: TGTGCCAGCAGGAACAGGGGGCGTGGAGGCTACACCTTC. Its translation is CASRNRGRGGYTF.

This clone was recorded once. The rearrangement links TRBV6-5 to TRBJ1-4; no firm D call. The V end was cut by 2 bases, the J end by 0 bases, with 10 bases between. The germline V gene encodes CDR1 MNHEY and CDR2 SVGAGI. The CDR3 has 16 residues. For the CDR3, the DNA is TGTGCCAGCAGTTACGGGAACGGAGCAACTAATGAAAAACTGTTTTTT. It translates to CASSYGNGATNEKLFF.

This clone was found a few times. The chain links TRBV18 to TRBJ2-7; D call uncertain. The CDR3 loop spans 13 amino acids. Germline CDR1 is KGHSH and CDR2 is LQKENI. Trimming removed 6 bases at V and 3 bases at J, with 12 bases between. CDR3 protein: CASSPGPSYEQYF. The CDR3 DNA reads TGTGCCAGCTCGCCTGGACCGAGCTACGAGCAGTACTTC.

The chain uses TRBV7-2 and TRBJ1-5; no firm D call. This CDR3 comprises 15 residues. The V end was cut by 0 bases, the J end by 2 bases, with 8 bases between. Germline lookup yields CDR1 SGHTA and CDR2 FQGNSA. The CDR3, as DNA: TGTGCCAGCAGCTTAGCTATTGGGGGCAATCAGCCCCAGCATTTT. Its translation: CASSLAIGGNQPQHF.

The CDR3 sequence: CASSYSYRGPYEQYF. The CDR3 DNA reads TGTGCCAGCAGTTACTCCTACAGGGGGCCGTACGAGCAGTACTTC. This chain connects TRBV6-5 to TRBJ2-7; 9 bases agree with TRBD1. This CDR3 comprises 15 residues. V was clipped by 0 bases and J by 4 bases; unmatched bases: 4. Germline loops: CDR1 MNHEY, CDR2 SVGAGI.

This clone came up a few times. V gene TRBV11-2 combines with J gene TRBJ1-2; D is unresolved. V was shortened by 0 bases and J by 7 bases, with 9 bases between the two germline ends. The CDR3 is made up of 13 amino acids. The germline V gene encodes CDR1 SGHAT and CDR2 FQNNGV. The chain's CDR3 is CASSLEGSGGYTF. CDR3 DNA sequence: TGTGCCAGCAGCTTAGAGGGTTCTGGTGGCTACACCTTC.

Here the CDR3 reads CASSLIGSYEQYF. The CDR3 DNA reads as TGTGCCAGCAGCTTAATTGGTTCCTACGAGCAGTACTTC. The chain recombines TRBV7-9 with TRBJ2-7; no clear D. Deletions cut 2 bases from V and 1 base from J, with 6 bases between. The CDR3 sequence is 13 residues long. The germline V gene encodes CDR1 SEHNR and CDR2 FQNEAQ (reference sequence).